The 19 T cell receptor beta chains below were found in one sample sequenced in a study of cytomegalovirus exposure and HLA in healthy donors. Profiled with immunoSEQ multiplex PCR; TCRdb holds only in-frame clones, not every one. The sample consists of tens of thousands of clones, around 94% of them appearing once. Sample: PBMCs. The receptor set was obtained from a woman aged 18 to 35 in good health and CMV-seropositive.

The rearrangement joins TRBV2 to TRBJ2-6; 11 bases line up with TRBD2. The CDR3 consists of 18 residues. The germline CDR1 and CDR2 sequences are SNHLY and FYNNEI. The J segment lost 2 bases and the V segment lost 6 bases, leaving 9 bases of the junction unmatched. Written as DNA, the CDR3 is TGTGCCAGCAGCTTGACTAGCGGGGAAGTACCTGGGGCCAACGTCCTGACTTTC. It codes for CASSLTSGEVPGANVLTF.

The chain has TRBV7-2 and TRBJ2-5; 10 bases match TRBD2. Germline CDR1 is SGHTA and CDR2 is FQGNSA. V lost 1 base, J lost 0 bases, and 2 bases stayed unmatched. The CDR3 loop spans 16 amino acids. CDR3 bases: TGTGCCAGCAGCTTAGGACTAGCGGGCAACCAAGAGACCCAGTACTTC. It encodes CASSLGLAGNQETQYF.

The chain recombines TRBV7-9 with TRBJ1-4, with TRBD1 identical over 9 bases. The CDR3 runs to 15 residues. CDR1 and CDR2 (germline): SEHNR, FQNEAQ (reference sequence). The V gene end was trimmed by 4 bases and the J gene end by 5 bases; junction bases not matched to a gene: 5. The CDR3 is CASSSATGGNEKLFF. The CDR3, as DNA: TGTGCCAGCAGCTCAGCGACAGGGGGGAATGAAAAACTGTTTTTT.

The J gene is TRBJ2-7, the V gene TRBV7-2; D call uncertain. The germline V gene has CDR1 SGHTA and CDR2 FQGNSA. The V end was cut by 4 bases, the J end by 6 bases, with 13 bases between. The CDR3 is made up of 13 amino acids. As DNA, the CDR3 is TGTGCCAGCAGCTCCAGGCCAAGTCTCGAGCAGTACTTC. This encodes CASSSRPSLEQYF.

The chain employs TRBV7-2 and TRBJ2-5; 8 bases are a match to TRBD2. The CDR3 spans 15 residues. Germline CDR1 reads SGHTA; CDR2 reads FQGNSA. Trimming at V came to 1 base and at J to 5 bases, leaving 6 bases not matched to a gene. The chain's CDR3 is CASSLDSGRAETQYF. CDR3 in DNA: TGTGCCAGCAGCTTAGACTCCGGGAGGGCCGAGACCCAGTACTTC.

CDR3 DNA: TGCGCCAGCAGCTCGGGACAGGGGGCAATGGGTGGCTACACCTTC. Translation: CASSSGQGAMGGYTF. The chain has TRBV5-1 and TRBJ1-2; 12 positions agree with TRBD1. J was trimmed by 7 bases and V by 3 bases; bases with no gene match: 7. CDR1 and CDR2 from the germline V gene are SGHRS and YFSETQ. The CDR3 has 15 residues.

A note on this clone: The junction shows a germline mismatch at one end, possibly a read error. The V gene is TRBV30, the J gene TRBJ2-1; 13 nucleotides match TRBD2. CDR3 length: 12 residues. Germline V gene sequence: CDR1 GTSNPN, CDR2 SVGIG (reference sequence). CDR3 nucleotide sequence: TGTGCCTGGAGTGGGACTAGCGGGAGACGGATCTTC. Translation gives CAWSGTSGRRIF.

V usage is TRBV7-2 and J usage is TRBJ2-5, with D possibly matching TRBD1 (7 bases). CDR1 is SGHTA, CDR2 FQGNSA, per germline. CDR3 length: 15 residues. V was shortened by 5 bases and J by 5 bases, with 18 bases between the two germline ends. As DNA, the CDR3 is TGTGCCAGCAGCCGCTCAGGGGGGCTCCGGGAGACCCAGTACTTC. The encoded protein is CASSRSGGLRETQYF.

There are a few counts of this clone. CDR3 DNA sequence: TGTGCCAGCAGTTTAGGCCGAGGAGTAGCCCAGCATTTT. Its translation: CASSLGRGVAQHF. V usage is TRBV27 and J usage is TRBJ1-5; D call uncertain. Deletions cut 2 bases from V and 11 bases from J, with 13 bases between. The length of the CDR3 is 13 residues. Looked up from germline, CDR1 is MNHEY and CDR2 is SMNVEV (reference sequence).

This chain uses TRBV11-2 with TRBJ2-7, with 11 bases lining up with TRBD2. Germline CDR1 is SGHAT and CDR2 is FQNNGV. The CDR3 is 19 residues long. Losses at the gene ends were 3 bases for V and 4 bases for J; bases not matched to a gene: 17. In nucleotides, the CDR3 is TGTGCCAGCAGCTTTCAGGATAGCGGGAGGGTTGGGTCCGTATACGAGCAGTACTTC. Its protein product is CASSFQDSGRVGSVYEQYF.

This sequence joins TRBV5-1 and TRBJ1-2; no reliable D call. CDR3 length: 14 amino acids. Trimming shortened V by 3 bases and J by 0 bases, and 9 bases separated the two germline ends. Germline loops: CDR1 SGHRS, CDR2 YFSETQ. CDR3 nucleotides: TGCGCCAGCAGCTGGACTACAGCTAACTATGGCTACACCTTC. Encoded protein: CASSWTTANYGYTF.

V and J are TRBV4-3 and TRBJ1-2; D is perhaps TRBD1 (6 bases). Trimming cost V 1 base and J 5 bases, with 14 bases left between them. CDR1 and CDR2 (germline): LGHNA, YSLEER. The CDR3 length is 15 residues. CDR3 sequence: CASSQAGTGTYGYTF. CDR3 in DNA: TGCGCCAGCAGCCAAGCGGGAACAGGGACGTATGGCTACACCTTC.

This chain uses TRBV7-2 with TRBJ2-1; a possible D gene is TRBD2 (6 bases). The germline gives CDR1 SGHTA, CDR2 FQGNSA. The V end lost 3 bases, the J end lost 8 bases, and 14 bases lay between the germline ends. The CDR3 has 14 residues. CDR3 sequence: CASSLRGVEDEQFF. The DNA for the CDR3 is TGTGCCAGCAGCTTGCGCGGGGTTGAAGATGAGCAGTTCTTC. The whole variable domain, filled in from reference TRBV7-2 and TRBJ2-1, reads GAGVSQSPSNKVTEKGKDVELRCDPISGHTALYWYRQSLGQGLEFLIYFQGNSAPDKSGLPSDRFSAERTGGSVSTLTIQRTQQEDSAVYLCASSLRGVEDEQFFGPGTRLTVL.

This chain links TRBV5-4 with TRBJ1-1; D may be TRBD1 (5 bases). V lost 4 bases to trimming and J lost 0 bases, with 7 bases between them. Germline lookup yields CDR1 SGHNT and CDR2 YYREEE (reference sequence). This CDR3 contains 13 residues. In DNA form, the CDR3 reads TGTGCCAGCAGCCCAGGGCTGAACACTGAAGCTTTCTTT. This translates into CASSPGLNTEAFF.

The chain links TRBV9 to TRBJ2-1, with TRBD2 identical over 10 bases. Germline V lookup: CDR1 SGDLS, CDR2 YYNGEE. The CDR3 is 16 residues long. J gave up 2 bases and V 4 bases, and 6 bases lay outside the gene matches. CDR3 in amino acids: CASSPAGTSAYNEQFF. DNA of the CDR3: TGTGCCAGCAGCCCCGCCGGGACTAGCGCCTACAATGAGCAGTTCTTC.

The chain carries TRBV7-2 and TRBJ2-2; 14 bases are shared with TRBD2. CDR3 length: 18 residues. Trimming took 4 bases from V and 6 from J; bases not matched to a gene: 10. Looked up from germline, CDR1 is SGHTA and CDR2 is FQGNSA. The CDR3 nucleotides read TGTGCCAGCAGCTCACCCCGGGGACTAGCGGGAGCCGCCGGGGAGCTGTTTTTT. Protein sequence: CASSSPRGLAGAAGELFF. The whole variable domain, filled in from reference TRBV7-2 and TRBJ2-2, reads GAGVSQSPSNKVTEKGKDVELRCDPISGHTALYWYRQSLGQGLEFLIYFQGNSAPDKSGLPSDRFSAERTGGSVSTLTIQRTQQEDSAVYLCASSSPRGLAGAAGELFFGEGSRLTVL.

This clone has a single count. The rearrangement joins TRBV16 to TRBJ2-7; 9 bases agree with TRBD2. After removal of 4 bases from V and 3 bases from J, the junction contained 4 bases not matched to a gene. Germline CDR1 reads KGHSY; CDR2 reads FQNENV. The CDR3 runs 14 residues. The DNA of the CDR3 is TGTGCCAGCAGCCCTAGCGGGGCCTACTACGAGCAGTACTTC. Amino acids: CASSPSGAYYEQYF. Supplemented by reference TRBV16 and TRBJ2-7, the full variable domain reads GEEVAQTPKHLVRGEGQKAKLYCAPIKGHSYVFWYQQVLKNEFKFLISFQNENVFDETGMPKERFSAKCLPNSPCSLEIQATKLEDSAVYFCASSPSGAYYEQYFGPGTRLTVT.

This clone was seen only once. V usage is TRBV7-9 and J usage is TRBJ1-3, with 7 bases aligning to TRBD1. Trimming took 3 bases from V and 2 from J; bases not matched to a gene: 4. Germline V gene sequence: CDR1 SEHNR, CDR2 FQNEAQ (reference sequence). The CDR3 consists of 15 residues. The CDR3, as DNA: TGTGCCAGCAGCTTCCTCCAGGGGGCTGGAAACACCATATATTTT. Translation gives CASSFLQGAGNTIYF.

The gene calls are TRBV29-1 and TRBJ1-5; D call uncertain. This CDR3 contains 13 residues. The germline CDR1 and CDR2 sequences are SQVTM and ANQGSEA. Trimming removed 3 bases from V and 0 bases from J, with 6 bases in between. The CDR3 spells CSVEEDSNQPQHF. The CDR3 bases are TGCAGCGTTGAGGAGGATAGCAATCAGCCCCAGCATTTT.